This TCR beta chain is from a study of shared clonotypes between healthy human individuals. Study in general: Each donor's CD8 memory used one plate, CD8 naive two, each CD4 subset three.

Notes on this clone: Its antigen is not known.

Points from the study as a whole: Only blood was sampled; tissue repertoires likely differ. In a few donors, about 5% of naive CD4 clonotypes appeared in common. Generation probabilities of non-shared clonotypes were lower (relative to those shared by all four donors).

Profiled with immunoSEQ multiplex PCR; TCRdb holds only in-frame clones, not every one. In the table there are 230,000 or so clones, approximately 70% of which are singletons. This CDR3 contains 16 residues. In germline, CDR1 is SGHTA, CDR2 FQGNSA. Losses at the gene ends were 1 base for V and 3 bases for J; bases not matched to a gene: 6. This chain joins TRBV7-2 and TRBJ2-3, with 8 bases matching TRBD2. Sequenced input: memory CD4+ T cells sorted from blood. This sample's subset: CD45RA-negative fraction. The sequence was obtained from a man under 40 in good health. Here the CDR3 reads CASSLVASGSTDTQYF. The CDR3, as DNA: TGTGCCAGCAGCTTAGTTGCGAGCGGGAGTACAGATACGCAGTATTTT.